The 29 T cell receptor beta chains below were found in one sample sequenced in a study of chemoradiotherapy in HPV16-positive cancers. Repertoires were generated with immunoSEQ multiplex PCR, while TCRdb's copy carries only in-frame clones and drops some. The data contain roughly 11,000 clones, about 81% of them singletons. This sample was gathered from a patient who underwent chemoradiotherapy. These receptors came from a human donor with HPV-associated anogenital cancer.

The rearrangement uses TRBV10-3 and TRBJ1-5; D is undetermined. Germline V gene data show CDR1 as ENHRY and CDR2 as SYGVKD. The CDR3 runs 16 residues. V was cut by 0 bases and J by 4 bases, with 13 bases left in between. CDR3 protein: CAISESVSPGNQPQHF. The CDR3 nucleotides read TGTGCCATCAGTGAGTCCGTCTCTCCTGGGAATCAGCCCCAGCATTTT.

The chain joins TRBV28 to TRBJ2-1; possibly TRBD2 for D (6 bases). The length of the CDR3 is 15 residues. The V gene's germline CDR1 is MDHEN and CDR2 SYDVKM. Trimming took 7 bases from V and 3 from J, leaving 16 bases between them. This CDR3 reads CASKFPGSVYNEQFF. The CDR3 nucleotides are TGTGCCAGCAAGTTCCCCGGGAGCGTCTACAATGAGCAGTTCTTC.

By frequency in the sample, this clone is medium-sized. This chain joins TRBV4-1 and TRBJ2-7; D is perhaps TRBD1 (6 bases). The CDR3 is 16 residues long. Between the trimmed V and J ends, which lost 0 bases and 1 base, there was a span of 13 bases. CDR1 and CDR2 (germline): MGHRA, YSYEKL. This chain's CDR3 is CASSQEGTLGSYEQYF. Here the CDR3 DNA reads TGCGCCAGCAGCCAAGAAGGGACATTGGGGTCCTACGAGCAGTACTTC.

The V call is TRBV28, the J call TRBJ1-4; D gene ambiguous. Trimming took 8 bases from V and 8 from J, leaving 12 bases between them. The CDR3 is made up of 12 amino acids. Germline assignment: CDR1 MDHEN and CDR2 SYDVKM. The CDR3 loop is CASSSEWEKLFF. DNA for the CDR3: TGTGCCAGCTCCTCGGAGTGGGAAAAACTGTTTTTT.

This clone was seen a single time. This chain links TRBV27 with TRBJ2-5; the D is unclear. The V gene's germline CDR1 is MNHEY and CDR2 SMNVEV (reference sequence). The CDR3 length is 13 residues. The V end lost 2 bases, the J end lost 3 bases, and 7 bases lay between the germline ends. CDR3 coding DNA: TGTGCCAGCAGTTTAACCGGTAAAGAGACCCAGTACTTC. This sequence encodes CASSLTGKETQYF.

The rearrangement uses TRBV27 and TRBJ2-5; no firm D call. The V and J ends lost 8 bases and 2 bases respectively, with 18 bases between them. CDR3 length: 15 residues. Germline V gene sequence: CDR1 MNHEY, CDR2 SMNVEV (reference sequence). The CDR3 here is CASSSLGTPQETQYF. DNA for the CDR3: TGTGCCAGCTCAAGCCTAGGCACCCCGCAAGAGACCCAGTACTTC.

This clone is medium-sized. The genes are TRBV4-2 and TRBJ2-3, with 14 positions matching TRBD2. V gave up 1 base and J gave up 1 base; unmatched junction bases: 4. The V gene's germline CDR1 is LGHNA and CDR2 YNFKEQ. The CDR3 sequence is 18 residues long. The DNA of the CDR3 is TGTGCCAGCAGCCAAGGACTAGCGGGAGGGCCTGGCACAGATACGCAGTATTTT. It yields the protein CASSQGLAGGPGTDTQYF.

V and J are TRBV28 and TRBJ1-5, with 7 nucleotides matching TRBD1. The CDR3 loop spans 13 amino acids. The germline V gene encodes CDR1 MDHEN and CDR2 SYDVKM. The V gene end was trimmed by 6 bases and the J gene end by 7 bases; junction bases not matched to a gene: 6. DNA of the CDR3: TGTGCCAGCAGGGGGACAGAGGTACAGCCCCAGCATTTT. Its translation is CASRGTEVQPQHF.

This sequence joins TRBV18 and TRBJ2-2; either TRBD1 or TRBD2 may supply D (5 bases each). The V end was cut by 4 bases, the J end by 3 bases, with 12 bases between. The CDR3 is made up of 15 amino acids. The germline CDR1 and CDR2 sequences are KGHSH and LQKENI. The CDR3 protein is CASSLGTADTGELFF. For the CDR3, the DNA is TGTGCCAGCTCACTCGGGACCGCAGACACCGGGGAGCTGTTTTTT.

The V and J genes are TRBV30 and TRBJ2-1; maybe TRBD1 (5 bases). The CDR3 is 13 amino acids. Germline V gene sequence: CDR1 GTSNPN, CDR2 SVGIG (reference sequence). The V gene lost 0 bases and the J gene lost 8 bases, with 11 bases spanning the gap. This CDR3 is CAWSVQVRDEQFF. The CDR3 DNA follows: TGTGCCTGGAGTGTACAGGTACGGGATGAGCAGTTCTTC.

This chain uses TRBV5-4 with TRBJ2-2, with D unclear. Looked up from germline, CDR1 is SGHNT and CDR2 is YYREEE (reference sequence). The CDR3 is made up of 14 amino acids. V shed 0 bases and J shed 4 bases, with 7 bases lying between them. CDR3 bases: TGTGCCAGCAGCTTGGACCTCACCACCGGGGAGCTGTTTTTT. Translation gives CASSLDLTTGELFF.

The genes are TRBV4-3 and TRBJ1-4, with a tentative D call TRBD1 (6 bases). Germline lookup yields CDR1 LGHNA and CDR2 YSLEER. The CDR3 consists of 16 residues. V lost 4 bases and J 4 bases, leaving 16 bases between the germline ends. DNA of the CDR3: TGCGCCAGCAGCCCCACTCTGGACAGCTATAATGAAAAACTGTTTTTT. Translating gives CASSPTLDSYNEKLFF.

The J gene is TRBJ2-7, the V gene TRBV30, with 10 bases fitting TRBD1. CDR3 length equals 13 residues. V gave up 8 bases and J gave up 4 bases; unmatched junction bases: 8. CDR1 is GTSNPN and CDR2 is SVGIG in the germline V gene (reference sequence). Here the CDR3 reads CAGGGQGRYEQYF. The CDR3 DNA is TGTGCCGGAGGGGGACAGGGGAGGTACGAGCAGTACTTC.

A single count supports this clone. The CDR3 coding sequence is TGTGCCAGCAGGGGGACTTTCTACAATGAGCAGTTCTTC. It specifies CASRGTFYNEQFF. The chain combines TRBV2 with TRBJ2-1; D possibly corresponds to TRBD2 (6 bases). The germline CDR1 and CDR2 sequences are SNHLY and FYNNEI. The CDR3 spans 13 residues. The V end was cut by 6 bases, the J end by 3 bases, with 9 bases between.

The chain recombines TRBV4-1 with TRBJ2-1; 10 bases are shared with TRBD2. Looked up from germline, CDR1 is MGHRA and CDR2 is YSYEKL. Unmatched junction bases numbered 8, after V lost 1 base and J lost 8 bases. The CDR3 is made up of 16 amino acids. The CDR3 bases are TGCGCCAGCAGCCAAGTGGGCCTAGCGGGAGCGGATGAGCAGTTCTTC. Its translation is CASSQVGLAGADEQFF.

This clone has a handful of counts. CDR3 amino acids: CASSVRGGSDNEQFF. CDR3 DNA sequence: TGTGCCAGCAGCGTAAGGGGGGGTTCTGACAATGAGCAGTTCTTC. J is TRBJ2-1 and V is TRBV9; a weak D match, TRBD2 (7 bases). V shed 1 base and J shed 5 bases, with 13 bases lying between them. Germline V CDR1 and CDR2: SGDLS, YYNGEE. This CDR3 is 15 amino acids long.

J is TRBJ2-1 and V is TRBV21-1; no DNA check was done on the table's D call, TRBD1. TRBV21-1 is a known pseudogene. The CDR3 sequence is 14 residues long. The CDR3 region is CASFRTGRDNEQFF. The DNA of the CDR3 is TGTGCCAGCTTCCGGACAGGGAGGGACAATGAGCAGTTCTTC.

V and J are TRBV7-2 and TRBJ1-2; D is ambiguous. Trimming pared 6 bases from V and 5 bases from J, leaving 16 bases between. The length of the CDR3 is 14 residues. Germline-derived CDR1 and CDR2 are SGHTA and FQGNSA. CDR3 sequence: CASRERVDAYGYTF. CDR3 in DNA: TGTGCCAGCAGAGAAAGGGTGGACGCATATGGCTACACCTTC.

This clone was recorded a few times. The chain is built from TRBV5-6 and TRBJ1-5; 9 nucleotides line up with TRBD1. J was trimmed by 6 bases and V by 1 base; bases with no gene match: 5. Germline CDR1 and CDR2: SGHDT and YYEEEE. The length of the CDR3 is 15 residues. This CDR3 reads CASSLTGGEGQPQHF. The CDR3 DNA sequence: TGTGCCAGCAGCTTGACAGGGGGCGAGGGTCAGCCCCAGCATTTT.

This clone was seen a single time. This chain connects TRBV5-6 to TRBJ1-2, with D possibly TRBD1 on 5 matching bases. Trimming took 5 bases from V and 6 from J, leaving 20 bases between them. The length of the CDR3 is 15 residues. CDR1 is SGHDT and CDR2 is YYEEEE in the germline V gene. The CDR3 loop is CASSIQTVAQDGYTF. The CDR3 coding sequence is TGTGCCAGCAGTATTCAGACAGTTGCTCAGGATGGCTACACCTTC. The full variable domain, in which reference TRBV5-6 and TRBJ1-2 provide the parts outside the CDR3, is DAGVTQSPTHLIKTRGQQVTLRCSPKSGHDTVSWYQQALGQGPQFIFQYYEEEERQRGNFPDRFSGHQFPNYSSELNVNALLLGDSALYLCASSIQTVAQDGYTFGSGTRLTVV.

V and J are TRBV29-1 and TRBJ1-2, with a tentative D call TRBD1 (6 bases). This CDR3 is 12 amino acids long. V was trimmed by 7 bases and J by 6 bases, leaving 15 bases between them. Germline V CDR1 and CDR2: SQVTM, ANQGSEA. The CDR3 here is CSGRDNQNGYTF. The CDR3 nucleotides are TGCAGCGGCCGGGACAACCAAAATGGCTACACCTTC. The full variable domain, with the rest looked up from reference TRBV29-1 and TRBJ1-2, is SAVISQKPSRDICQRGTSLTIQCQVDSQVTMMFWYRQQPGQSLTLIATANQGSEATYESGFVIDKFPISRPNLTFSTLTVSNMSPEDSSIYLCSGRDNQNGYTFGSGTRLTVV.

This sequence joins TRBV2 and TRBJ1-3; tentatively, D is TRBD1 (6 bases). Per the germline V gene, CDR1 is SNHLY and CDR2 is FYNNEI. The CDR3 sequence is 16 residues long. Trimming took off 1 base at V and 0 bases at J, with 10 bases between the two ends. The CDR3 region has the DNA TGTGCCAGCAGTGAAGGGGGGGCCAGCTCTGGAAACACCATATATTTT. This gives the protein CASSEGGASSGNTIYF. Variable domain in full (rest from reference TRBV2 and TRBJ1-3): EPEVTQTPSHQVTQMGQEVILRCVPISNHLYFYWYRQILGQKVEFLVSFYNNEISEKSEIFDDQFSVERPDGSNFTLKIRSTKLEDSAMYFCASSEGGASSGNTIYFGEGSWLTVV.

The rearrangement links TRBV19 to TRBJ2-1, with D perhaps TRBD2 (6 bases). The CDR3 extends over 17 amino acids. V lost 0 bases and J 0 bases, leaving 12 bases between the germline ends. Germline assignment: CDR1 LNHDA and CDR2 SQIVND (reference sequence). The CDR3 loop is CASSIDPPGASYNEQFF. CDR3 DNA: TGTGCCAGTAGTATAGATCCCCCGGGAGCCTCCTACAATGAGCAGTTCTTC.

The sample holds a few counts of this clone. This chain joins TRBV27 and TRBJ1-2, with D hard to call. The CDR3 spans 12 residues. Germline lookup yields CDR1 MNHEY and CDR2 SMNVEV (reference sequence). V was shortened by 4 bases and J by 8 bases, with 11 bases between the two germline ends. CDR3 nucleotide sequence: TGTGCCAGCAGTTCCCCCACCCGCGGCTACACCTTC. Encoded protein: CASSSPTRGYTF.

The V gene is TRBV7-3, the J gene TRBJ2-1; D gene unclear. In germline, CDR1 is SGHTA, CDR2 FQGTGA. The CDR3 spans 15 residues. Trimming stripped 2 bases from V and 0 bases from J, with 8 bases between. The CDR3 coding sequence is TGTGCCAGCAGCTTAGTGGTTAGCTCCTACAATGAGCAGTTCTTC. Translated: CASSLVVSSYNEQFF. Based on the CDR3 plus reference TRBV7-3 and TRBJ2-1, the full variable domain is GAGVSQTPSNKVTEKGKYVELRCDPISGHTALYWYRQSLGQGPEFLIYFQGTGAADDSGLPNDRFFAVRPEGSVSTLKIQRTERGDSAVYLCASSLVVSSYNEQFFGPGTRLTVL.

The CDR3 nucleotides are TGTGCCAGCAGGAAGACAGGGAACACTGAAGCTTTCTTT. This encodes CASRKTGNTEAFF. The rearrangement uses TRBV7-9 and TRBJ1-1, with D maybe TRBD1 (6 bases). The V gene's germline CDR1 is SEHNR and CDR2 FQNEAQ (reference sequence). The length of the CDR3 is 13 residues. V dropped 6 bases and J dropped 1 base, with 9 bases sitting between them.

With regard to this clone: Distinct nucleotide sequences in the sample also encode this CDR3. CDR3 DNA sequence: TGTGCCAGTAGTATACACAGGGAGGGCTACTCAAAAGAGCAGTTCTTC. Its translation is CASSIHREGYSKEQFF. The V and J genes are TRBV19 and TRBJ2-1, with D possibly being TRBD2 (7 bases). Trimming took 2 bases from V and 10 from J, leaving 21 bases between them. The CDR3 consists of 16 residues. Germline-derived CDR1 and CDR2 are LNHDA and SQIVND (reference sequence).

V gene TRBV5-1 combines with J gene TRBJ2-3; 8 bases agree with TRBD1. The trim removed 4 bases at V and 6 bases at J, leaving 7 bases unmatched. CDR1 is SGHRS and CDR2 is YFSETQ in the germline V gene. This CDR3 is built from 14 residues. The CDR3 loop reads CASSLQGARDTQYF. The CDR3 coding sequence is TGCGCCAGCAGCCTCCAGGGGGCGCGGGATACGCAGTATTTT. The full variable domain, in which reference TRBV5-1 and TRBJ2-3 provide the parts outside the CDR3, is KAGVTQTPRYLIKTRGQQVTLSCSPISGHRSVSWYQQTPGQGLQFLFEYFSETQRNKGNFPGRFSGRQFSNSRSEMNVSTLELGDSALYLCASSLQGARDTQYFGPGTRLTVL.

As for this clone: This CDR3 is also generated by other DNA sequences in the sample. This sequence joins TRBV18 and TRBJ2-3; D may match TRBD1 or TRBD2 (5 bases each). Trimming cost V 8 bases and J 5 bases, with 17 bases left between them. The CDR3 consists of 14 residues. Germline CDR1 is KGHSH and CDR2 is LQKENI. CDR3 nucleotide sequence: TGTGCCAGCAAACCAACGAGGGACGAAGATACGCAGTATTTT. The encoded protein is CASKPTRDEDTQYF.